This T cell receptor beta chain was recovered during a study of OX40 agonist ivuxolimab in advanced cancers. About the study: At around 83% male, the cohort had a mean age of approximately 64 years, ranging from about 23 to 80.

Study-wide points: Clonal expansion from baseline to week 6 occurred in both CD4+ and CD8+ T cells.

A note on this clone: What it binds is not known.

The protocol was immunoSEQ multiplex PCR, while the TCRdb copy is restricted to in-frame clones and leaves out a portion. Of 79,000 or so clones in the sample, about 90% were seen once. V gave up 4 bases and J gave up 3 bases; unmatched junction bases: 3. Looked up from germline, CDR1 is SGHRS and CDR2 is YFSETQ. The CDR3 is 14 residues long. Patients were ineligible given autoimmune disease history or systemic immunosuppression. Blood got drawn at baseline, again on cycle 4 day 1, and then on cycle 7 day 1. Sequencing used CD4+ or CD8+ T cells sorted from blood, obtained in a trial of the OX40 agonist ivuxolimab. This TCR derives from an adult with an advanced solid tumor such as melanoma, head and neck, liver or kidney cancer. The chain couples TRBV5-1 to TRBJ2-5; the match to TRBD2 covers 10 bases. The CDR3 is CASSRTSGKETQYF. The CDR3 bases are TGCGCCAGCAGCCGGACTAGCGGAAAAGAGACCCAGTACTTC.